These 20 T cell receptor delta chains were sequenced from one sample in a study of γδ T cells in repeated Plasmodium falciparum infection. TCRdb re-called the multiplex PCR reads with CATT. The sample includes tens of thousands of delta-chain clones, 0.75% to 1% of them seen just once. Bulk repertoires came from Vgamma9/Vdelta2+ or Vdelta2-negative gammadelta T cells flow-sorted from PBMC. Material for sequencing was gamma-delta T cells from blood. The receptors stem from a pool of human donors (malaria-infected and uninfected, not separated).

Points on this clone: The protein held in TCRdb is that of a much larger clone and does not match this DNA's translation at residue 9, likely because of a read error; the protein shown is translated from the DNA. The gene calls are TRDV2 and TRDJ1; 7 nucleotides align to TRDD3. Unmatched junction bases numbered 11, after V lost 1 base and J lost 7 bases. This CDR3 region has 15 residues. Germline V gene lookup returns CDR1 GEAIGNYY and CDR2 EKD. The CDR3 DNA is TGTGCCTGTGACACGAAGGGGGATCATGGCGGTAAACTCATCTTT. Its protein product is CACDTKGDHGGKLIF.

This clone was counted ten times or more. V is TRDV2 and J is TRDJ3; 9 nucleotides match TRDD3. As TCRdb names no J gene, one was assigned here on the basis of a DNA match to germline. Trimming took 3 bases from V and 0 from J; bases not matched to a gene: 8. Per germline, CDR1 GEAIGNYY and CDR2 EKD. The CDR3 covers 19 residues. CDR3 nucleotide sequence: TGTGCCTGTGACCGTACTGGGGGACCTAGCTCCTGGGACACCCGACAGATGTTTTTC. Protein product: CACDRTGGPSSWDTRQMFF.

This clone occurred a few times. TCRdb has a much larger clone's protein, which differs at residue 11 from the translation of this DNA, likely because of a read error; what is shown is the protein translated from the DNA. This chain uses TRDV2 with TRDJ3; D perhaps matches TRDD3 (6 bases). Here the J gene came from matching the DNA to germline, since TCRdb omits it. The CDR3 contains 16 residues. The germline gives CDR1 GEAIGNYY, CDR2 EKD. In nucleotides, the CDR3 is TGTGCCTGTGACACCGTCGGATACCGGGACATCCGACAGATGTTTTTC. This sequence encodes CACDTVGYRDIRQMFF.

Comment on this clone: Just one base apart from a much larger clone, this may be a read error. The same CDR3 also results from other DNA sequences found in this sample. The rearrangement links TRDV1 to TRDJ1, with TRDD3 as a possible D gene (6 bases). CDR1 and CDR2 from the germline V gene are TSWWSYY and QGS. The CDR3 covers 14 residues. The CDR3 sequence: CALGEPSGEDKLIF. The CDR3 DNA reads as TGTGCCCTTGGGGAACCATCTGGGGAAGATAAACTCATCTTT.

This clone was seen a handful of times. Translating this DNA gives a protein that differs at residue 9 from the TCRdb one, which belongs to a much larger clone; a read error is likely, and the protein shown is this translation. The CDR3 here is CAPHFDDSSHKVLGDGYTDKLIF. In nucleotides, the CDR3 is TGTGCCCCGCATTTCGACGATTCCTCCCATAAGGTACTGGGGGACGGGTACACCGATAAACTCATCTTT. This chain connects TRDV3 to TRDJ1, with 9 nucleotides matching TRDD3. The CDR3 spans 23 residues. With 5 bases clipped from V and 0 bases from J, the junction kept 34 bases outside the gene matches. Germline V gene sequence: CDR1 TVYSNPD, CDR2 GDNSRS (reference sequence).

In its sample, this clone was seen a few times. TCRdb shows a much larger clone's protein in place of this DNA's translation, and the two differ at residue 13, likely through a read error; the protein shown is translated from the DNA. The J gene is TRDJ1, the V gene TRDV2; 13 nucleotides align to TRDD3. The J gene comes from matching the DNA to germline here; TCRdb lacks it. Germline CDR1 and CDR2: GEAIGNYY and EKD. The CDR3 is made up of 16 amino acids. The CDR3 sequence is CACVRTGGYASDRLIF. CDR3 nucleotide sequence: TGTGCCTGTGTCCGTACTGGGGGATACGCCTCCGATAGACTCATCTTT.

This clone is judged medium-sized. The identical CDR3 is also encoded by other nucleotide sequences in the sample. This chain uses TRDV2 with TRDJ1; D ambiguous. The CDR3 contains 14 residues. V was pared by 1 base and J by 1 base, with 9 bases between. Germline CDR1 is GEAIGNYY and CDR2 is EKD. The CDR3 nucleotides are TGTGCCTGTGACACGGCTGCGATCACCGATAAACTCATCTTT. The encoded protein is CACDTAAITDKLIF.

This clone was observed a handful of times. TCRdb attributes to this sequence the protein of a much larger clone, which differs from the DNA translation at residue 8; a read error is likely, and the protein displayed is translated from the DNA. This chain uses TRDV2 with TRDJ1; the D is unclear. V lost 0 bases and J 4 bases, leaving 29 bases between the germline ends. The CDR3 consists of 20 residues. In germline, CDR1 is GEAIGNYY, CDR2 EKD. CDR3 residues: CACDTILSSPQNYYGDKLIF. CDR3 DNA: TGTGCCTGTGACACCATCCTGTCCAGCCCCCAAAACTACTACGGCGATAAACTCATCTTT.

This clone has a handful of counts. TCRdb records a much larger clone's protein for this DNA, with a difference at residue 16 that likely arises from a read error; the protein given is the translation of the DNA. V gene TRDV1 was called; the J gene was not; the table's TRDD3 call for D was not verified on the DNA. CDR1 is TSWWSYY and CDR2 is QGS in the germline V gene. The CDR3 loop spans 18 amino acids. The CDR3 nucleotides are TGTGCTCTTGGGGACCTTAAAGCGTGGGGGATAAGCTGGCATAAACCCATCTTT. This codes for CALGDLKAWGISWHKPIF.

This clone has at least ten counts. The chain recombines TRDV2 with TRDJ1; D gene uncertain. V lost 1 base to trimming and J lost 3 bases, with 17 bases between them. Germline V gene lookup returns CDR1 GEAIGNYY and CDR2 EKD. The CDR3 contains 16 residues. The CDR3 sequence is CACDTVEPQYPDKLIF. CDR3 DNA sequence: TGTGCCTGTGACACTGTCGAACCCCAGTACCCCGATAAACTCATCTTT.

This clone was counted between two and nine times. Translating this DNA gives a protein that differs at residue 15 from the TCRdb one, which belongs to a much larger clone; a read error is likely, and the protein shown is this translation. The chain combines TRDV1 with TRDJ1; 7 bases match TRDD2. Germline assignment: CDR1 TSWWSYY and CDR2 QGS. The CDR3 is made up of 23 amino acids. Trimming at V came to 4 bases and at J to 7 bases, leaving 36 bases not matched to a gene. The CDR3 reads CALGAPFPTNYPLDRGPHTKLIF. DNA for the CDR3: TGTGCTCTTGGGGCCCCGTTTCCTACTAACTACCCTCTTGACCGGGGACCACACACTAAACTCATCTTT.

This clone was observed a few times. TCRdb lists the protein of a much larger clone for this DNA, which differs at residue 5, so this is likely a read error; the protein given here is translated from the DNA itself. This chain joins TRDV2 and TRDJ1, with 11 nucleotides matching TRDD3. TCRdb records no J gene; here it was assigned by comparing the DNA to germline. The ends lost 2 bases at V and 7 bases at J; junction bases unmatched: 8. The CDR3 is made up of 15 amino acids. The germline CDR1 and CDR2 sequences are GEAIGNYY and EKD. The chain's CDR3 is CACDMINLGDTKLIF. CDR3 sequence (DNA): TGTGCCTGTGACATGATTAACCTGGGGGATACTAAACTCATCTTT.

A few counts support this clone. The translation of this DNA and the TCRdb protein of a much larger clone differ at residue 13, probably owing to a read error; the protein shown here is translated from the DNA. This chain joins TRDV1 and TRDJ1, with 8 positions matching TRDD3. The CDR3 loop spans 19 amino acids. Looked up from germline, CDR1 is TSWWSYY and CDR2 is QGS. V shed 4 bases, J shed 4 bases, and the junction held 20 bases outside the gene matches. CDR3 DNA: TGTGCTCTTGGGGGATTCGATAACTACGTACTGGGGGGTATCGATAAACTCATCTTT. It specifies CALGGFDNYVLGGIDKLIF.

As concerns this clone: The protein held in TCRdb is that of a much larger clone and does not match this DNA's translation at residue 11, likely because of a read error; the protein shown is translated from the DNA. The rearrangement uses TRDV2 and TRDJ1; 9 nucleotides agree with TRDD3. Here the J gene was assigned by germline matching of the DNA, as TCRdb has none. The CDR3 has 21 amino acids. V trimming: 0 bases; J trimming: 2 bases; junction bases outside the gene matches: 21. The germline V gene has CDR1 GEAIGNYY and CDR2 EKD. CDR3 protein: CACDTVTLWGMRETQTDKLIF. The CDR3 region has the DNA TGTGCCTGTGACACCGTAACCCTCTGGGGGATGCGCGAAACCCAGACCGATAAACTCATCTTT.

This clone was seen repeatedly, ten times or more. CDR3 residues: CALGERYEGDTDKLIF. The CDR3 DNA reads as TGTGCTCTTGGGGAACGTTACGAGGGGGATACAGATAAACTCATCTTT. V usage is TRDV1 and J usage is TRDJ1; TRDD3 aligns across 9 bases. J lost 5 bases, V lost 1 base, and 8 bases had no gene match. The germline CDR1 and CDR2 sequences are TSWWSYY and QGS. This CDR3 contains 16 residues.

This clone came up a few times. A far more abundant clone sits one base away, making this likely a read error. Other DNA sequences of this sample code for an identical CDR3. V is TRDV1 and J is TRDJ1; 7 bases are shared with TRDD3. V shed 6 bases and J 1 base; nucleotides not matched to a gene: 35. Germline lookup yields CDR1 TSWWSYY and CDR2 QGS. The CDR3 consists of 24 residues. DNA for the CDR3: TGTGCTCTTGGTCCCTCCCCCCCACTCGACACCTTACTGGGGACCTCGGGCGTCACCGATAAACTCATCTTT. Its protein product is CALGPSPPLDTLLGTSGVTDKLIF.

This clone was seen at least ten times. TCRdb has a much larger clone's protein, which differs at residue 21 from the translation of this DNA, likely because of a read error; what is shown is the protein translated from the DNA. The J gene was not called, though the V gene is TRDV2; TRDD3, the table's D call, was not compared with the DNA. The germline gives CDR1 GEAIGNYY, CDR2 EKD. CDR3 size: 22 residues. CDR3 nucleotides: TGTGCCTGTGACGAAATTACAACACTGACTGGGGGACCCTTATCGTACACCGATAAACTCACCTTT. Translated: CACDEITTLTGGPLSYTDKLTF.

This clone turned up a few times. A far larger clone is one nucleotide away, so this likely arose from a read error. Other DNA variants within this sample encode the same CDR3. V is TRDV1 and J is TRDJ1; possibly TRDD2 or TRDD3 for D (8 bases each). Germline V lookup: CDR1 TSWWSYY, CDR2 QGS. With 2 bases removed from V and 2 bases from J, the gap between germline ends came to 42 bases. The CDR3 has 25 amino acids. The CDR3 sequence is CALGEAPPPASYPYWGLEYTDKLIF. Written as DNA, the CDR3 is TGTGCTCTTGGGGAAGCGCCACCCCCGGCTTCCTACCCTTACTGGGGGCTGGAGTATACCGATAAACTCATCTTT.

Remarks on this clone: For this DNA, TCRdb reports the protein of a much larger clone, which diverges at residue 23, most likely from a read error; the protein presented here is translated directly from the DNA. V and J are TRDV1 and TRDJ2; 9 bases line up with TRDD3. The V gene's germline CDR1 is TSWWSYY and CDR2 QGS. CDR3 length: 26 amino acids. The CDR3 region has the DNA TGTGCTCTTGGGGAACTAGCGCTTCCTATGAAGCTGGGGGATTCTCCTTCCTTAGCTTTGACAGCAAAACTCTTCTTT. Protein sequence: CALGELALPMKLGDSPSLALTAKLFF.

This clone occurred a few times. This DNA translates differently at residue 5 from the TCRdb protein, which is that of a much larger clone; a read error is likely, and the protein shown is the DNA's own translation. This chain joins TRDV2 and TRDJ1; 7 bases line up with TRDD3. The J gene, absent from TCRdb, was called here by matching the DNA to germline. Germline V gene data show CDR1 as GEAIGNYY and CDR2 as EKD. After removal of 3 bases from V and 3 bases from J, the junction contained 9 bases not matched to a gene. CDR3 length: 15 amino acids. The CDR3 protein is CACDAVGGFSDKLIF. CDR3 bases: TGTGCCTGTGACGCCGTCGGGGGATTTTCCGATAAACTCATCTTT.